This TCR beta chain originates from a study of OX40 agonist ivuxolimab in advanced cancers. About the study: Three partial responders included one hepatocellular carcinoma patient and two cutaneous melanoma patients.

This CDR3 has 12 residues. Germline lookup yields CDR1 ENHRY and CDR2 SYGVKD. V was pared by 7 bases and J by 5 bases, with 2 bases of the junction left unmatched. Repertoires were generated with immunoSEQ multiplex PCR, while TCRdb's copy carries only in-frame clones and drops some. The profile covers fewer than 35,000 clones, with about 87% appearing a single time and approximately 32% taken by the ten largest. The sample here was CD4+ or CD8+ T cells sorted from blood, taken in a trial of the OX40 agonist ivuxolimab. The chain uses TRBV10-3 and TRBJ2-7, with 10 bases fitting TRBD1. This receptor was identified in an adult with an advanced solid tumor such as melanoma, head and neck, liver or kidney cancer. CDR3 nucleotide sequence: TGTGCCATCATGGGACAGGGGAACGAGCAGTACTTC. Its translation: CAIMGQGNEQYF.